One and the same sample provided the 9 T cell receptor beta chains below, sequenced in a study of CD8+ T cells in alopecia areata. Treatment meaning: oral pan-JAK inhibitor, 5-10 mg twice daily. As the sequencing template, cDNA was produced by extracting RNA and reverse transcribing it. The protocol was immunoSEQ multiplex PCR, while the TCRdb copy is restricted to in-frame clones and leaves out a portion. This table holds about 120,000 clones, roughly 63% found once. The sequenced sample was CD8+ T cells sorted from blood, obtained at week 4, from a patient treated with tofacitinib. The receptor set was obtained from a human donor with alopecia areata.

The rearrangement links TRBV29-1 to TRBJ1-2, with a tentative D call TRBD1 (6 bases). The CDR3 consists of 15 residues. Looked up from germline, CDR1 is SQVTM and CDR2 is ANQGSEA. The V end was cut by 3 bases, the J end by 6 bases, with 20 bases between. For the CDR3, the DNA is TGCAGCGTTGATTTGGCTACAGGGCCCCTGGATGGCTACACCTTC. Protein product: CSVDLATGPLDGYTF.

V is TRBV11-1 and J is TRBJ2-1, with a possible D match to TRBD2 (6 bases). The V gene's germline CDR1 is SGHAT and CDR2 FQDESV (reference sequence). The length of the CDR3 is 15 residues. Trimming shortened V by 5 bases and J by 0 bases, and 11 bases separated the two germline ends. The CDR3 coding sequence is TGTGCCAGCAGCCCGGGGGTCCTCTCCTACAATGAGCAGTTCTTC. This codes for CASSPGVLSYNEQFF. The variable domain in full, completed from reference TRBV11-1 and TRBJ2-1, reads EAEVAQSPRYKITEKSQAVAFWCDPISGHATLYWYRQILGQGPELLVQFQDESVVDDSQLPKDRFSAERLKGVDSTLKIQPAELGDSAMYLCASSPGVLSYNEQFFGPGTRLTVL.

V and J are TRBV30 and TRBJ2-5; the D gene is possibly TRBD2 (5 bases). V gave up 5 bases and J gave up 3 bases, with 16 bases separating them. The CDR3 covers 14 residues. The germline V gene encodes CDR1 GTSNPN and CDR2 SVGIG (reference sequence). CDR3 in amino acids: CAWFPYLGEETQYF. CDR3 nucleotide sequence: TGTGCCTGGTTCCCCTACCTGGGAGAAGAGACCCAGTACTTC.

This sequence joins TRBV6-5 and TRBJ2-1; D gene unclear. This CDR3 has 13 amino acids. CDR1 and CDR2 (germline): MNHEY, SVGAGI. Trimming left V 5 bases short and J 5 bases short, with 10 bases between. In DNA form, the CDR3 reads TGTGCCAGCAGTCGCCGACCCGACAATGAGCAGTTCTTC. Its protein product is CASSRRPDNEQFF.

A few counts support this clone. The chain has TRBV30 and TRBJ2-7; maybe TRBD2 (6 bases). Trimming took off 4 bases at V and 3 bases at J, with 13 bases between the two ends. Germline V gives CDR1 GTSNPN, CDR2 SVGIG (reference sequence). The CDR3 runs 13 residues. The CDR3, as DNA: TGTGCCTGGAACGTGCAGGGAGGCTACGAGCAGTACTTC. Translated: CAWNVQGGYEQYF. Variable domain in full (rest from reference TRBV30 and TRBJ2-7): SQTIHQWPATLVQPVGSPLSLECTVEGTSNPNLYWYRQAAGRGLQLLFYSVGIGQISSEVPQNLSASRPQDRQFILSSKKLLLSDSGFYLCAWNVQGGYEQYFGPGTRLTVT.

The gene calls are TRBV9 and TRBJ2-3; TRBD1 agrees at 9 bases. V was clipped by 4 bases and J by 6 bases; unmatched bases: 18. CDR3 length: 18 amino acids. Germline V CDR1 and CDR2: SGDLS, YYNGEE. The CDR3: CASSPQVLPGQGSDTQYF. DNA for the CDR3: TGTGCCAGCAGCCCACAAGTTCTACCGGGACAGGGTTCCGATACGCAGTATTTT.

The DNA for the CDR3 is TGTGCCTGGAGTGTGGACCTCGCCCTACCCCTCCACTTT. Protein sequence: CAWSVDLALPLHF. V is TRBV30 and J is TRBJ1-6; D call uncertain. The CDR3 has 13 amino acids. Per germline, CDR1 GTSNPN and CDR2 SVGIG (reference sequence). Deletions cut 0 bases from V and 12 bases from J, with 12 bases between. Using reference TRBV30 and TRBJ1-6 for the parts outside the CDR3, the full variable domain is SQTIHQWPATLVQPVGSPLSLECTVEGTSNPNLYWYRQAAGRGLQLLFYSVGIGQISSEVPQNLSASRPQDRQFILSSKKLLLSDSGFYLCAWSVDLALPLHFGNGTRLTVT.

This clone showed up just a few times. The genes are TRBV29-1 and TRBJ2-7, with D perhaps matching TRBD2 (6 bases). The ends were cut back, 5 bases at V and 8 bases at J, with 22 bases in the middle. Germline CDR1 SQVTM, CDR2 ANQGSEA. This CDR3 spans 14 amino acids. The CDR3 loop is CSVPQRRVISKQYF. CDR3 bases: TGCAGCGTTCCCCAAAGGAGGGTCATATCCAAGCAGTACTTC.

The sample holds one count of this clone. The chain combines TRBV7-8 with TRBJ2-5, with 7 positions matching TRBD2. Germline loops: CDR1 SGHVS, CDR2 FQNEAQ. V lost 2 bases and J lost 4; bases outside the gene matches: 4. CDR3 length: 14 residues. CDR3 in DNA: TGTGCCAGCAGCTTACCTCTAGCGGCAGAGACCCAGTACTTC. Encoded protein: CASSLPLAAETQYF. The variable domain in full, with the rest retrieved from reference TRBV7-8 and TRBJ2-5, is GAGVSQSPRYKVAKRGQDVALRCDPISGHVSLFWYQQALGQGPEFLTYFQNEAQLDKSGLPSDRFFAERPEGSVSTLKIQRTQQEDSAVYLCASSLPLAAETQYFGPGTRLLVL.